This T cell receptor (beta chain) was observed in a study of blood T cell repertoires in COVID-19 (dated by TCRdb to 2020 to 2022). Concerning the study at large: Samples from collaborators originated in the United States, Italy and Spain and spanned both the acute and convalescent phases of COVID-19. The material from the prospective study consisted of cDNA or gDNA derived from T cells, B-cell-depleted T cells, or PBMCs. Deeply sampled blood TCRbeta repertoires from subjects exposed to, actively infected with, or recovered from COVID-19 were included in the dataset. The repertoires were released in a freely available public database meant as a resource for research on the immune response to SARS-CoV-2. The samples were drawn from two sources: the first 160 participants of the ongoing ImmuneRACE study, and fewer than 1,500 subjects contributed by 6 global collaborators. Nearly every sample came with metadata listing a de-identified subject ID, COVID-19 status, age in years and sex. Where available, HLA class I and class II types were obtained from metadata supplied by the sample provider rather than from assay-based typing.

There are 14 amino acids in the CDR3, from cysteine to phenylalanine inclusive. Only the CDR3 DNA stays, 42 bases, in frame from base 1. V is reduced by 7 bases and J by 6 bases, leaving a spacing of 16 bases between them. According to the germline V gene, CDR1 reads SNHLY and CDR2 reads FYNNEI. Note on this clone: The clone's antigen remains unknown. Qualities for individual bases were not recorded, and no much larger clone is one base off.

General study outcomes and caveats: The amount of clinical and demographic metadata varied by source and participant and was provided uncurated.

The immunoSEQ Assay, a bias-controlled multiplex PCR, was used to amplify TCRbeta CDR3 regions from genomic DNA. The original methods were these. The number of nucleated cells in each sample was estimated from the amplification of reference gene primers within the assay. To quantify the absolute abundance of each unique TCRbeta CDR3 rearrangement, sequence reads were collapsed and filtered. For each sample, productive Simpson clonality was calculated by taking the square root of Simpson's diversity index across productive rearrangements. What TCRdb holds here is the immuneACCESS table cut down to in-frame rearrangements. Part of the clones is not present; checked against another copy, under half of the missing clones reflect an unresolved V gene, and the others are unexplained. That table supplies the V and J calls and clone size; D and trimming were determined from the DNA. A total of some 270,000 clones appear in this sample, approximately 90% of them only once. The ten largest clones add up to 2.8% of the sample.

Participants in the prospective study were aged about 18 to 89 years, lived in under 30 United States geographic areas, and enrolled through a virtual design. Cohort assignment in the prospective study relied on participant-reported clinical history from a screening survey and a study questionnaire. Exposed participants had been in contact, within 2 weeks of entering the study, with a person who had a PCR-confirmed or clinician-diagnosed case of COVID-19. In the prospective study, whole blood, serum and a nasopharyngeal or oropharyngeal swab were collected from each participant by mobile phlebotomists. Over a roughly 2-month period, participants in the prospective study had the option of providing additional blood draws and questionnaires. Before DNA extraction, prospective study blood samples were shipped either frozen or at room temperature.

The receptor was isolated from a man aged 35 to 55 who had been exposed to COVID-19. Recombination joined TRBV2 with TRBJ2-4; no D gene call is confident. Sequencing was performed on PBMCs or T cells enriched from blood (not recorded which). The DNA reads TGTGCCAGCATGGAGCGTCTCTTAGGAAACATTCAGTACTTC. Its protein reads: CASMERLLGNIQYF.